Listed below are T cell receptor beta chains from one sample, sequenced in a study of high-grade serous ovarian cancer treatment subgroups. Clones were sequenced by immunoSEQ multiplex PCR, and TCRdb holds only the in-frame ones, with some missing. This table holds some 40,000 clones, 79% found once. Sequenced input: tumor tissue. The source is a human donor with high-grade serous ovarian cancer. Each CDR3 is given with its conserved first and last residue. A D gene is named only where the DNA matches it firmly. The size of a clone is reported for some rows only, either as once, few or many, or as a class for expanded clones.

TRBJ1-1 TRBV7-8 . . TGTGCCAGCAGCATCGGTACAGGGCCAGCTTTCTTT CASSIGTGPAFF
TRBJ1-3 TRBV18 . . TGTGCCAGCTCACCTGTTGGCTACTCTGGAAACACCATATATTTT CASSPVGYSGNTIYF
TRBJ2-7 TRBV7-6 . . TGTGCCAGCAGCTTAGGATCAGGGGTAGCCTACGAGCAGTACTTC CASSLGSGVAYEQYF
TRBJ2-5 TRBV18 . . TGTGCCAGCTCACCGCACAGGGAAGAGACCCAGTACTTC CASSPHREETQYF
TRBJ2-1 TRBV4-1 . TRBD1 TGCGCCAGCAGCCAAGATAGGGGACAGCCGGACAATGAGCAGTTCTTC CASSQDRGQPDNEQFF
TRBJ1-5 TRBV19 . TRBD1 TGTGCCACCGGCGACAGGGGAAGGGGTCAGCCCCAGCATTTT CATGDRGRGQPQHF
TRBJ2-7 TRBV9 . . TGTGCCAGCAGCGTAGATGTCAATTCCTACGAGCAGTACTTC CASSVDVNSYEQYF
TRBJ2-3 TRBV28 . TRBD2 TGTGCCAGCAGGGACCCCGGGACTAGCGGGAGAAAAAATACGCAGTATTTT CASRDPGTSGRKNTQYF
TRBJ1-5 TRBV9 once . TGTGCCCGCGATTATAGGACAGAAGACCGATATAGCAATCAGCCCCAGCATTTT CARDYRTEDRYSNQPQHF
TRBJ2-7 TRBV28 . . TGTGCCAGCAGGGCCGGGACGGTGTACTACGAGCAGTACTTC CASRAGTVYYEQYF
TRBJ2-7 TRBV5-4 . TRBD1 TGTGCCAGCAGCTACTCCGGGACAGGGCTCGACGAGCAGTACTTC CASSYSGTGLDEQYF
TRBJ2-7 TRBV5-1 few . TGCGCCAGCAGCTTGGAGGTCAGGGGATACGAGCAGTACTTC CASSLEVRGYEQYF
TRBJ2-7 TRBV7-2 . . TGTGCCAGCACCTTGGTCCGCGAGCAGTACTTC CASTLVREQYF
TRBJ2-3 TRBV29-1 . . TGCAGCGTTGCTAGCGCTGGGGGAGATACGCAGTATTTT CSVASAGGDTQYF
TRBJ2-7 TRBV5-6 once . TGTGCCAGCAGCTTGGCCCCCTACGAGCAGTACTTC CASSLAPYEQYF
TRBJ1-4 TRBV7-2 . . TGTGCCAGCAGCTTAAGGACCTCTAATGAAAAACTGTTTTTT CASSLRTSNEKLFF
TRBJ2-1 TRBV28 . TRBD2 TGTGCCAGCAGTCCGGGACTAGCGGCCTACAATGAGCAGTTCTTC CASSPGLAAYNEQFF
TRBJ2-3 TRBV19 . TRBD2 TGTGCCAGTAGTATCCCTCACTGGGCGGGAGCCACAGATACGCAGTATTTT CASSIPHWAGATDTQYF
TRBJ2-7 TRBV7-2 . . TGTGCCAGCAGTACCCACTACGAGCAGTACTTC CASSTHYEQYF
TRBJ1-5 TRBV4-2 . . TGTGCCAGCAGCCAAGATGGGGTTCAGCCCCAGCATTTT CASSQDGVQPQHF
TRBJ2-3 TRBV4-1 . TRBD2 TGCGCCAGCAGCCTTGCTAGCGGCTCTAGCACAGATACGCAGTATTTT CASSLASGSSTDTQYF
TRBJ2-5 TRBV28 . . TGTGCCACGGGCAGGGAGACCCAGTACTTC CATGRETQYF
TRBJ2-7 TRBV5-1 . TRBD1 TGCGCCAGCAGCTTCTATGGGGCAGGGGGATTCTACGAGCAGTACTTC CASSFYGAGGFYEQYF
TRBJ2-1 TRBV10-3 . . TGTGCCATCAGTGAAACGGGACCTGGGTTTAGGGATGAGCAGTTCTTC CAISETGPGFRDEQFF
TRBJ2-7 TRBV5-1 . . TGCGCCAGCAGCTTGAACTATGAGAGCTCCTACGAGCAGTACTTC CASSLNYESSYEQYF
TRBJ1-1 TRBV29-1 once . TGCAGCGTTGATTTGGGACGGTGGAACACTGAAGCTTTCTTT CSVDLGRWNTEAFF
TRBJ2-7 TRBV7-2 . TRBD2 TGTGCCAGCACCCCCGGGGGGTCAGGCGCCTACGAGCAGTACTTC CASTPGGSGAYEQYF
TRBJ2-2 TRBV19 . . TGTGCCAGTAGTATCCGGGGGTTCGCGAACACCGGGGAGCTGTTTTTT CASSIRGFANTGELFF
TRBJ1-1 TRBV7-6 few . TGTGCCAGCAGCTTAGGGGATGAAGCTTTCTTT CASSLGDEAFF
TRBJ1-2 TRBV2 . . TGTGCCAGCAGAGGACAGAATTTGAACTATGGCTACACCTTC CASRGQNLNYGYTF
TRBJ2-7 TRBV4-3 . TRBD2 TGCGCCAGCAGCCAAGAGAGAGGGGGGACTAGCGGGAGGATATACGAGCAGTACTTC CASSQERGGTSGRIYEQYF
TRBJ1-6 TRBV2 . . TGTGCCAGCAGGAGACAGGCCGGCTCCTATAATTCACCCCTCCACTTT CASRRQAGSYNSPLHF
TRBJ2-7 TRBV5-4 . . TGTGCCAGCAGCTTTGGCTACGAGCAGTACTTC CASSFGYEQYF
TRBJ1-1 TRBV28 . . TGTGCCAGCAGTGGGCACATGAACACTGAAGCTTTCTTT CASSGHMNTEAFF
TRBJ1-1 TRBV5-1 . . TGCGCCAGCAGCTACTACTCGGGAGGGGGTATGAACACTGAAGCTTTCTTT CASSYYSGGGMNTEAFF
TRBJ2-7 TRBV4-3 . TRBD2 TGCGCCAGCAGCCAAGGCGGGAGGGGAGAGCAGTACTTC CASSQGGRGEQYF
TRBJ1-1 TRBV11-2 few TRBD1 TGTGCCAGCAGCGCGGACAGGGTATACACTGAAGCTTTCTTT CASSADRVYTEAFF
TRBJ1-1 TRBV18 . . TGTGCCAGCTCACCACCGAAAGGCAGGAACACTGAAGCTTTCTTT CASSPPKGRNTEAFF
TRBJ2-3 TRBV7-9 . . TGTGCCAGCAGAGGGGCTAGGTGGCAGGAAGGGGTATCAGATACGCAGTATTTT CASRGARWQEGVSDTQYF
TRBJ1-3 TRBV7-6 . . TGTGCCAGCATCAAAAACCCCGGACGGAGCTCTGGAAACACCATATATTTT CASIKNPGRSSGNTIYF
TRBJ1-1 TRBV27 . TRBD1 TGTGCCAGCAGTTTATTCCGAGACAGGGGGCAAGCTTTCTTT CASSLFRDRGQAFF
TRBJ2-7 TRBV5-1 . . TGCGCCAGCAGCTTGGGGTTAAACAGGGTATACTACGAGCAGTACTTC CASSLGLNRVYYEQYF
TRBJ2-1 TRBV15 . . TGTGCCACCAGCAGAGAAAGTGCCAGCTCCTACAATGAGCAGTTCTTC CATSRESASSYNEQFF
TRBJ2-7 TRBV10-2 . . TGCGCCAGCAGTGATGAGGGGTGGCCTTCCTACGAGCAGTACTTC CASSDEGWPSYEQYF
TRBJ2-2 TRBV2 . TRBD2 TGTGCCAGCAGTGATGGGCTAGCGGGACACACCGGGGAGCTGTTTTTT CASSDGLAGHTGELFF
TRBJ2-7 TRBV18 . . TGTGCCAGCTCAACCGGCTCCTACGAGCAGTACTTC CASSTGSYEQYF
TRBJ2-3 TRBV7-9 . TRBD2 TGTGCCAGCAGCTGGACTAGCGGGAGCAGCGATACGCAGTATTTT CASSWTSGSSDTQYF